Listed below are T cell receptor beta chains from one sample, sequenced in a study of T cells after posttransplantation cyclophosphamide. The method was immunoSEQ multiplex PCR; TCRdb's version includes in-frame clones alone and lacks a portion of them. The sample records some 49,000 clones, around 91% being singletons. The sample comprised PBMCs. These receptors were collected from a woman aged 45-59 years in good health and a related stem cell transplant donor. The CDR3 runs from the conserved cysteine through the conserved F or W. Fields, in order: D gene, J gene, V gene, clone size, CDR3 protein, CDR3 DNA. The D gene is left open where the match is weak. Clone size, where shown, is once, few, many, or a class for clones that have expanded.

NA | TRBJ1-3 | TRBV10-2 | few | CASSESMADSGNTIYF | TGCGCCAGCAGTGAGTCGATGGCAGACTCTGGAAACACCATATATTTT
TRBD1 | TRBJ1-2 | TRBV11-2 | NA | CASSIGTAYGYTF | TGTGCCAGCAGCATCGGGACAGCCTATGGCTACACCTTC
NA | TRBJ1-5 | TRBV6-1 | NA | CASIYRFSNQPQHF | TGTGCCAGCATTTACAGGTTTAGCAATCAGCCCCAGCATTTT
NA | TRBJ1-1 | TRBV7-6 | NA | CASSLSLNTEAFF | TGTGCCAGCAGCTTATCCTTGAACACTGAAGCTTTCTTT
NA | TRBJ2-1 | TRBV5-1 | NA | CASSLDAVNEQFF | TGCGCCAGCAGCTTGGATGCAGTGAATGAGCAGTTCTTC
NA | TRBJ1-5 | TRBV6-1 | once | CASSGGEGGQPQHF | TGTGCCAGCAGTGGGGGGGAGGGGGGGCAGCCCCAGCATTTT
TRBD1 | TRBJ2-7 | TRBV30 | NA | CAWSGPGQGKSYEQYF | TGTGCCTGGAGCGGACCGGGACAGGGAAAGTCCTACGAGCAGTACTTC
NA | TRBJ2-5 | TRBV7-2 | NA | CASGIAWLGAIQETQYF | TGTGCCAGCGGAATAGCTTGGTTAGGGGCTATCCAAGAGACCCAGTACTTC
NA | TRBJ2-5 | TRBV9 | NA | CASSVRAGQETQYF | TGTGCCAGCAGCGTAAGGGCGGGACAAGAGACCCAGTACTTC
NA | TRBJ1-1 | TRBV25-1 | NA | CASTHAGSGDGGRTEAFF | TGTGCCAGCACCCATGCAGGCTCGGGGGACGGGGGAAGGACTGAAGCTTTCTTT
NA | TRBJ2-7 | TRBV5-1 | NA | CASWKDSSYEQYF | TGCGCCAGTTGGAAGGACAGCTCCTACGAGCAGTACTTC
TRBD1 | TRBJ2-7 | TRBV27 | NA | CASTLQGHSYEQYF | TGTGCCAGCACTCTACAGGGGCACTCCTACGAGCAGTACTTC
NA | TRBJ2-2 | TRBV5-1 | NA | CASSFPGVGTGELFF | TGCGCCAGCAGCTTCCCGGGAGTGGGCACCGGAGAGCTGTTTTTT
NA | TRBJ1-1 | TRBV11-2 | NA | CASSLKWWEGHEAFF | TGTGCCAGCAGCTTAAAATGGTGGGAGGGCCATGAAGCTTTCTTT
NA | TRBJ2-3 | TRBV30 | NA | CAWGEGGSDTQYF | TGTGCCTGGGGGGAGGGGGGTTCAGATACGCAGTATTTT
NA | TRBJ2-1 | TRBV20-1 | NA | CSAERDNEQFF | TGCAGTGCTGAGAGGGACAATGAGCAGTTCTTC
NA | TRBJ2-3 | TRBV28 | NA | CASSFVGGTTDTQYF | TGTGCCAGCAGTTTCGTGGGGGGAACCACAGATACGCAGTATTTT
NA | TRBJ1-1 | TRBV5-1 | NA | CASSSAGADTEAFF | TGCGCCAGCAGCTCTGCAGGGGCCGACACTGAAGCTTTCTTT
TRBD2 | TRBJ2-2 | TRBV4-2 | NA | CASSLAGGPNTGELFF | TGTGCCAGCAGCCTGGCGGGGGGGCCGAACACCGGGGAGCTGTTTTTT
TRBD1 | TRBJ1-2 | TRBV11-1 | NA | CASSQEDRGPDGYTF | TGTGCCAGCAGCCAGGAGGACAGGGGGCCTGACGGCTACACCTTC
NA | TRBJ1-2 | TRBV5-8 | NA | CASSLGGFGYTF | TGTGCCAGCAGCTTGGGAGGGTTTGGCTACACCTTC
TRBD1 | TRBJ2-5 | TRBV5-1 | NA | CASRTGFETQYF | TGCGCCAGCAGGACAGGGTTCGAGACCCAGTACTTC
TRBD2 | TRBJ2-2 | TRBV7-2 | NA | CASTGGLADTGELFF | TGTGCCAGCACCGGGGGACTAGCGGACACCGGGGAGCTGTTTTTT
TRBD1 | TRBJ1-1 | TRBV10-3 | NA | CAISVPGTANTEAFF | TGTGCCATCAGTGTCCCCGGGACAGCCAACACTGAAGCTTTCTTT
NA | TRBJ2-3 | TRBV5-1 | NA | CASSPGVGSTDTQYF | TGCGCCAGCAGCCCCGGGGTGGGAAGCACAGATACGCAGTATTTT
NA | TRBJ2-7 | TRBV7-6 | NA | CASSFGQGLGEQYF | TGTGCCAGCAGCTTTGGGCAGGGCCTGGGCGAGCAGTACTTC
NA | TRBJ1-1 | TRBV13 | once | CASSLGGTKNTEAFF | TGTGCCAGCAGCTTAGGGGGGACAAAGAACACTGAAGCTTTCTTT
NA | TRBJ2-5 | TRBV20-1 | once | CSEQTQETQYF | TGCAGTGAGCAGACTCAAGAGACCCAGTACTTC
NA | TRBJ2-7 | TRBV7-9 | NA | CASSENYEQYF | TGTGCCAGCAGCGAGAACTACGAGCAGTACTTC
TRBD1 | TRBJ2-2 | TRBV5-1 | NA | CASSPGTGYDGELFF | TGCGCCAGCAGCCCGGGGACAGGGTACGACGGGGAGCTGTTTTTT
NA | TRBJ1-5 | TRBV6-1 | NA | CASDLLLGQPQHF | TGTGCCAGCGACCTACTACTCGGACAGCCCCAGCATTTT
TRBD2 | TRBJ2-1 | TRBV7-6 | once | CASSPTTSGEQFF | TGTGCCAGCAGCCCTACGACTAGCGGCGAGCAGTTCTTC
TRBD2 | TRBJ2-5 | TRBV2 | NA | CASSKAGGVETQYF | TGTGCCAGCAGTAAAGCGGGGGGGGTGGAGACCCAGTACTTC
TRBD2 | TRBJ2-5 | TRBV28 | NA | CASRIAGGEETQYF | TGTGCCAGCAGGATCGCGGGAGGTGAGGAGACCCAGTACTTC
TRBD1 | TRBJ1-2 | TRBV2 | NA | CASRAGTGEYGYTF | TGTGCCAGCAGAGCCGGGACAGGGGAGTATGGCTACACCTTC
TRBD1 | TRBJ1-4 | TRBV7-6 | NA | CASRKTGGLTNEKLFF | TGTGCCAGCAGGAAGACAGGGGGATTGACTAATGAAAAACTGTTTTTT
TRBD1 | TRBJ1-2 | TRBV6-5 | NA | CAIEDRGLYTF | TGTGCCATTGAGGACAGGGGGCTGTACACCTTC
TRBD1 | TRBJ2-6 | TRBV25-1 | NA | CASLDSDRPSGANVLTF | TGTGCCAGCCTCGACTCGGACAGGCCCTCTGGGGCCAACGTCCTGACTTTC
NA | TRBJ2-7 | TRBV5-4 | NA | CASSLAGTYEQYF | TGTGCCAGCAGCTTGGCAGGTACCTACGAGCAGTACTTC
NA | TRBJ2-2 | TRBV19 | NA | CASRPLENTGELFF | TGTGCCAGTAGACCCTTAGAGAACACCGGGGAGCTGTTTTTT
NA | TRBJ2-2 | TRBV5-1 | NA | CASGGGGETGELFF | TGCGCCAGCGGAGGCGGGGGCGAGACCGGGGAGCTGTTTTTT
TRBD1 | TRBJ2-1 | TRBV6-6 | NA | CASGQAYNEQFF | TGTGCCAGCGGACAGGCCTACAATGAGCAGTTCTTC
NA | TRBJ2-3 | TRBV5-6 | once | CASSFTASGSTDTQYF | TGTGCCAGCAGCTTCACCGCCTCCGGGAGCACAGATACGCAGTATTTT
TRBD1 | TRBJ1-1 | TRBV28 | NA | CASSLTGGGGNTEAFF | TGTGCCAGCAGCCTTACAGGGGGCGGAGGGAACACTGAAGCTTTCTTT
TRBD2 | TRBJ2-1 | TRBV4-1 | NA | CASSQDWEGLYNEQFF | TGCGCCAGCAGCCAAGACTGGGAGGGCCTCTACAATGAGCAGTTCTTC
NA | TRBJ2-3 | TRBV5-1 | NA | CASSGDLILAPKRDTQYF | TGCGCCAGCAGCGGGGATCTCATTCTAGCCCCGAAGAGGGATACGCAGTATTTT
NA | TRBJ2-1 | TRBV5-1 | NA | CASSLNRDSENNEQFF | TGCGCCAGCAGCTTGAACCGGGACTCGGAAAACAATGAGCAGTTCTTC
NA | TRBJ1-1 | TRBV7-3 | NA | CASSLTGGNTEAFF | TGTGCCAGCAGCTTAACAGGGGGGAACACTGAAGCTTTCTTT
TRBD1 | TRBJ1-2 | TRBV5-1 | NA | CASSLEGQGVSGYTF | TGCGCCAGCAGCTTGGAGGGACAGGGGGTGTCGGGCTACACCTTC